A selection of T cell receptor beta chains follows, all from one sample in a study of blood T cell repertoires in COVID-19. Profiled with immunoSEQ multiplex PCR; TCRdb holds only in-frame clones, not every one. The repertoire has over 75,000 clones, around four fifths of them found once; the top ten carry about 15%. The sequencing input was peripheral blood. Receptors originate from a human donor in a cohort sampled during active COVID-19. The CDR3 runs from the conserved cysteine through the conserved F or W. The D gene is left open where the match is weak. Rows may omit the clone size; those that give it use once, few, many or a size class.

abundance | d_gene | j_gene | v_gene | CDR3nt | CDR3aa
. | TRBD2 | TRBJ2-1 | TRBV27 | TGTGCCAGCACCAGGAGGCGGGGGGGAAATGAGCAGTTCTTC | CASTRRRGGNEQFF
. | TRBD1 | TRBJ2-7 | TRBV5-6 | TGTGCCAGCAGGGATACAGGGGGTGGGGACGAGCAGTACTTC | CASRDTGGGDEQYF
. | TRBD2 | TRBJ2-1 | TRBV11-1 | TGTGCCAGCAGTGGCGGGGGGCCCTACAATGAGCAGTTCTTC | CASSGGGPYNEQFF
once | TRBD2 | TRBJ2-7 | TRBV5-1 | TGCGCCAGCAGCTCGGGACTAGCGGGAGGTCCCTCCTACGAGCAGTACTTC | CASSSGLAGGPSYEQYF
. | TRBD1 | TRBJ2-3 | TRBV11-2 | TGTGCCAGCAGCTCTCGGGGACAGCGACAAGATACGCAGTATTTT | CASSSRGQRQDTQYF
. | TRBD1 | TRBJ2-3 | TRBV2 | TGTGCCAGCAGGTCAGGGGGAGCTTCAGATACGCAGTATTTT | CASRSGGASDTQYF
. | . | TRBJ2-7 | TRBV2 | TGTGCCAGCGGAGGCGGGGCCTCCGAGCAGTACTTC | CASGGGASEQYF
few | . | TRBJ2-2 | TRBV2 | TGTGCCAGCAGGGCGCAGGAGAACACCGGGGAGCTGTTTTTT | CASRAQENTGELFF
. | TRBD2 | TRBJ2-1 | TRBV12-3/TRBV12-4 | TGTGCCAGCAGTTTAGAGGCGCAGAGCGGGGAGTTCTTC | CASSLEAQSGEFF
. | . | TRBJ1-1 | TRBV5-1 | TGCGCCAGCAGCTTAGGACAAAGGAACACTGAAGCTTTCTTT | CASSLGQRNTEAFF
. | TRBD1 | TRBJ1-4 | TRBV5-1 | TGCGCCAGCAGCGTCGGACAGGGGGCGAATGAAAAACTGTTTTTT | CASSVGQGANEKLFF
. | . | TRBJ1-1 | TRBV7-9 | TGTGCCAGCAGCATACGGCAAGGGGGGGCGACTGAAGCTTTCTTT | CASSIRQGGATEAFF
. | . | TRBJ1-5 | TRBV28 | TGTGCCAGCAGTCCCTGGGGGGATCAGCCCCAGCATTTT | CASSPWGDQPQHF
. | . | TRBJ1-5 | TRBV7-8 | TGTGCCAGCAGCTTAGGAGGGGTGCGGGGAGATCAGCCCCAGCATTTT | CASSLGGVRGDQPQHF
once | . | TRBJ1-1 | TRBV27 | TGTGCCAGCAGTTTAACCTACGCTGATGAAGCTTTCTTT | CASSLTYADEAFF
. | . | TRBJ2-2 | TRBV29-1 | TGCAGCGTCCTGGGGGGAGGCACCGGGGAGCTGTTTTTT | CSVLGGGTGELFF
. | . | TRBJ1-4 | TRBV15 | TGTGCCACCAGCAGACGACACAGGGCGACTAATGAAAAACTGTTTTTT | CATSRRHRATNEKLFF
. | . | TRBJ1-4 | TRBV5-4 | TGTGCCAGCAGCTTGTGTGGGGGCGGGGAAAAACTGTTTTTT | CASSLCGGGEKLFF
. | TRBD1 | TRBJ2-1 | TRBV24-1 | TGTGCCACCAGTGAGGGACAGTGGAACTACAATGAGCAGTTCTTC | CATSEGQWNYNEQFF
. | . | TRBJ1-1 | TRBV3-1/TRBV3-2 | TGTGCCAGCAGCCAAGGGACACGGAACACTGAAGCTTTCTTT | CASSQGTRNTEAFF
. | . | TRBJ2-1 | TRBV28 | TGTGCCAGCAGCGCGGACAATGAGCAGTTCTTC | CASSADNEQFF
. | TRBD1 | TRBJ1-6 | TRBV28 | TGTGCCAGCAGGCGACAGGGTTGGTCACCCCTCCACTTT | CASRRQGWSPLHF
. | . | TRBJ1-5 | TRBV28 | TGTGCCAGCAGTTTGAGTCCCCCCCAGCCCCAGCATTTT | CASSLSPPQPQHF
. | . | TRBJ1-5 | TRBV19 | TGTGCCAGTAGTATCGAAGGGGCCCAGCCCCAGCATTTT | CASSIEGAQPQHF
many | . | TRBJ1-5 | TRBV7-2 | TGTGCCAGCAGCTTTCGACAGACCCATAGCAATCAGCCCCAGCATTTT | CASSFRQTHSNQPQHF
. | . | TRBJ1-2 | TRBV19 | TGTGCCAGTAGTATAGCCAGTAATGCCGGCTACACCTTC | CASSIASNAGYTF
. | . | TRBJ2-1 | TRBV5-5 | TGTGCCAGCAGCGTAACCCCCTTAGAAAACAATGAGCAGTTCTTC | CASSVTPLENNEQFF
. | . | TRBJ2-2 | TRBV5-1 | TGCGCCAGCAGCGTGGACCCAGGAAGCGGGGAGCTGTTTTTT | CASSVDPGSGELFF
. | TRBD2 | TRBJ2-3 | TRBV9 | TGTGCCAGCAGCGTAGTAGCGGGAGGTTTCACAGATACGCAGTATTTT | CASSVVAGGFTDTQYF
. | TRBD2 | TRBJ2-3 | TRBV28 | TGTGCCAGCAGTTCAGCGGGGAGGGTAGATACGCAGTATTTT | CASSSAGRVDTQYF
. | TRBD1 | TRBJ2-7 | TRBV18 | TGTGCCAGCTCACCACCGGGACAGAACTCCTACGAGCAGTACTTC | CASSPPGQNSYEQYF
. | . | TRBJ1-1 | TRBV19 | TGTGCCAGTAAAGTGGTGGCAGGGGATTATTTGAACACTGAAGCTTTCTTT | CASKVVAGDYLNTEAFF
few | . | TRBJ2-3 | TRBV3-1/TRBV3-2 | TGTGCCAGCAGCCAAGAGTTCCTGAGCACAGATACGCAGTATTTT | CASSQEFLSTDTQYF
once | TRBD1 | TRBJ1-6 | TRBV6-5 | TGTGCCAGCAGTCCCGAGGCAGGGGGCGGTTCACCCCTCCACTTT | CASSPEAGGGSPLHF
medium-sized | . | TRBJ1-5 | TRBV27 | TGTGCCAGCAGTTTTGCGGCAGGGATGCAGCCCCAGCATTTT | CASSFAAGMQPQHF
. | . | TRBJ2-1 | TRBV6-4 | TGTGCCAGCAGTTGGGCCCCGGATTGGAATGAGCAGTTCTTC | CASSWAPDWNEQFF
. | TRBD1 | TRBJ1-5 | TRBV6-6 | TGTGCCAGCACCAAAGGGGACAGACTCAATCAGCCCCAGCATTTT | CASTKGDRLNQPQHF
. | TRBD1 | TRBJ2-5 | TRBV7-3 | TGTGCCAGCAGCTTGGACAGGACAGAGACCCAGTACTTC | CASSLDRTETQYF
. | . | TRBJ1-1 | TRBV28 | TGTGCCAGCATCCCTCAGGGTAAGGGGACTGAAGCTTTCTTT | CASIPQGKGTEAFF
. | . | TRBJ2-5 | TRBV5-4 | TGTGCCAGCAGCTTCGGACAGCAAGAGACCCAGTACTTC | CASSFGQQETQYF
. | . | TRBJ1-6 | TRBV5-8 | TGTGCCAGCAGCTCAGAAGGGAGGCTCCACTTT | CASSSEGRLHF
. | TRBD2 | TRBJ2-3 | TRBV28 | TGTGCCTGCCTGGGGGGGGATACGCAGTATTTT | CACLGGDTQYF
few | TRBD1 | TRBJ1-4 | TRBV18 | TGTGCCAGCTCACCATCCGGACAGGCACTATACCTAACTAATGAAAAACTGTTTTTT | CASSPSGQALYLTNEKLFF
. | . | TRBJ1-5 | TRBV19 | TGTGCCAGTAGTCCCGGACAGAACCGCGGGCAGCCCCAGCATTTT | CASSPGQNRGQPQHF